The TCR beta chain described here comes from a study of CD8+ T cells in alopecia areata. Following extraction, RNA underwent reverse transcription to cDNA, which served as the sequencing template. Sequencing was performed with immunoSEQ multiplex PCR; in TCRdb, only in-frame clones are kept and a portion is missing. Of 180,000 or so clones listed, about 61% are singletons. Described treatment: oral pan-JAK inhibitor, 5-10 mg twice daily. Specimens obtained from alopecia areata patients comprised lesional scalp punch biopsies and peripheral blood. The researchers isolated CD4+ and CD8+ T cells from PBMCs by sorting. V was cut by 0 bases and J by 7 bases, with 12 bases left in between. CDR3 length: 14 amino acids. Germline loops: CDR1 SGHDN, CDR2 FVKESK.

The clonotype was recovered from a human donor with alopecia areata. Source: CD4+ T cells sorted from blood, taken between weeks 55 and 70, from a patient treated with tofacitinib. V gene TRBV14 combines with J gene TRBJ1-2; D is undetermined. The CDR3 DNA reads TGTGCCAGCAGCCAAGAGGTTCCTTATCGTGGCTACACCTTC. This sequence encodes CASSQEVPYRGYTF.